Detailed here is one TCR beta chain. The sample is drawn from a study of T cell changes during pregnancy in multiple sclerosis. CDR3 length: 13 amino acids. V was pared by 7 bases and J by 8 bases, with 8 bases of the junction left unmatched. Germline V lookup: CDR1 MNHEY, CDR2 SVGAGI. The data were produced by immunoSEQ multiplex PCR, yet TCRdb's version contains in-frame clones alone and is incomplete. The sample shows about 70,000 clones, approximately 94% of them seen only once. The TCR was taken from a female donor with multiple sclerosis, enrolled in a pregnancy study. The sequencing used peripheral blood, collected in the third trimester of pregnancy. The chain combines TRBV6-5 with TRBJ1-2; 9 nucleotides line up with TRBD1. CDR3 in DNA: TGTGCCAGCACCCAGACAGGGGGATACGGCTACACCTTC. Translated, it gives CASTQTGGYGYTF.